This TCR beta chain was sequenced in a study of T cells in Graves' hyperthyroidism and ophthalmopathy. Per germline, CDR1 SGDLS and CDR2 YYNGEE. The CDR3 runs 13 residues. V dropped 3 bases and J dropped 10; count of bases not matched to a gene: 5. There were TCR beta CDR3 regions amplified from RNA transcripts. In the first-round RT-PCR of the TCR CDR3, the HTBI primer set was used. TCRdb fed the multiplex PCR reads into MiXCR, producing one record per CDR3 protein. This sample yields 500,000 or so distinct CDR3 sequences, of which roughly 18% are seen a single time; under 20% belongs to the top ten. This clonotype was observed at least ten times.

The material sequenced was blood. The chain carries TRBV9 and TRBJ1-3, with 9 bases that match TRBD1. The clonotype comes from a woman aged 18-35 years with Graves' ophthalmopathy. The DNA for the CDR3 is TGTGCCAGCAGCGACGGGACAGGGAAAACCATATATTTT. Its translation is CASSDGTGKTIYF.